This passage covers 16 T cell receptor beta chains from one sample sequenced in a study of T cells in Graves' hyperthyroidism and ophthalmopathy. Amplification yielded TCR beta CDR3 regions, with RNA transcripts as the source. Primed by the HTBI set, a first-round RT-PCR was run on the TCR CDR3. MiXCR was run by TCRdb on the multiplex PCR reads, yielding one entry per CDR3 protein. The sample lists 550,000 to 700,000 distinct CDR3 sequences, 35% to 55% occurring once. Sequenced material: peripheral blood or thyroid tissue (not recorded which). These receptors all come from an adult woman with Graves' disease, either hyperthyroidism or ophthalmopathy (not recorded which).

In the case of this clonotype: A much larger clone lies a single base off, so this may be a read error. The chain links TRBV4-1 to TRBJ1-1; no clear D. The CDR3 runs 16 residues. The V and J ends lost 3 bases and 0 bases respectively, with 14 bases between them. Germline V gives CDR1 MGHRA, CDR2 YSYEKL. CDR3 residues: CASSHAQRLMNTEAFF. The CDR3 region has the DNA TGCGCCAGCAGCCATGCACAGCGACTTATGAACACTGAAGCTTTCTTT.

This clonotype was recorded many times. The chain employs TRBV7-9 and TRBJ2-2; D gene ambiguous. This CDR3 has 16 residues. Germline V gives CDR1 SEHNR, CDR2 FQNEAQ (reference sequence). V lost 3 bases and J lost 4, with 15 bases in between. The CDR3 loop is CASSFNGPQVTGELFF. CDR3 DNA sequence: TGTGCCAGCAGCTTCAACGGACCTCAGGTCACCGGGGAGCTGTTTTTT.

This clonotype was recorded at least ten times. The V gene is TRBV12-3 or TRBV12-4, the J gene TRBJ1-3; D is ambiguous. This CDR3 is built from 11 residues. Trimming removed 7 bases at V and 4 bases at J, with 5 bases between. CDR3 protein: CASTHGNTIYF. The CDR3 nucleotides are TGTGCCAGCACCCACGGAAACACCATATATTTT.

This clonotype has a handful of counts. J is TRBJ1-5 and V is TRBV20-1; D gene unclear. The V end was cut by 3 bases, the J end by 6 bases, with 18 bases between. This CDR3 comprises 15 residues. Germline V gene lookup returns CDR1 DFQATT and CDR2 SNEGSKA (reference sequence). The CDR3 DNA follows: TGCAGTGCTAGGAGAGGTAACGGGCCGGGTCAGCCCCAGCATTTT. It is translated as CSARRGNGPGQPQHF.

At least ten counts were recorded for this clonotype. The chain recombines TRBV27 with TRBJ1-5; D not certain. With 6 bases removed from V and 0 bases from J, the gap between germline ends came to 9 bases. Per the germline V gene, CDR1 is MNHEY and CDR2 is SMNVEV (reference sequence). This CDR3 is built from 14 residues. CDR3 protein: CASRRLSSNQPQHF. The CDR3 DNA reads as TGTGCCAGCAGGAGATTAAGTAGCAATCAGCCCCAGCATTTT.

This clonotype was counted only a few times. The rearrangement uses TRBV7-2 and TRBJ1-2; D is perhaps TRBD1 (6 bases). Germline CDR1 SGHTA, CDR2 FQGNSA. CDR3 length: 15 amino acids. V lost 6 bases, J lost 7 bases, and 21 bases lay in between. The CDR3 loop reads CASSSSSRGGGGYTF. The DNA for the CDR3 is TGTGCCAGCAGTTCTTCCTCAAGGGGGGGGGGTGGCTACACCTTC.

This clonotype was observed a handful of times. The chain has TRBV27 and TRBJ2-2; D may be TRBD2 (6 bases). Looked up from germline, CDR1 is MNHEY and CDR2 is SMNVEV (reference sequence). Trimming pared 6 bases from V and 1 base from J, leaving 9 bases between. The CDR3 has 14 amino acids. The CDR3 sequence is CASSPGENTGELFF. In nucleotides, the CDR3 is TGTGCCAGCAGCCCGGGGGAGAACACCGGGGAGCTGTTTTTT.

The V and J genes are TRBV25-1 and TRBJ1-2; a possible D gene is TRBD1 (5 bases). The CDR3 totals 13 residues. The V end lost 2 bases, the J end lost 8 bases, and 12 bases lay between the germline ends. Germline CDR1 is MGHDK and CDR2 is SYGVNS. The DNA for the CDR3 is TGTGCCAGCAGTGAAGAGGGGTTTTACGGCTACACCTTC. Amino acid sequence: CASSEEGFYGYTF.

V is TRBV25-1 and J is TRBJ2-7, with D possibly called TRBD1 or TRBD2 (5 bases each). Germline V gene lookup returns CDR1 MGHDK and CDR2 SYGVNS. The ends were cut back, 8 bases at V and 0 bases at J, with 11 bases in the middle. The CDR3 consists of 13 residues. The CDR3 sequence: CASHGAVSYEQYF. The CDR3 DNA is TGTGCCAGCCACGGGGCCGTCTCCTACGAGCAGTACTTC.

The J gene is TRBJ1-2, the V gene TRBV4-1; D gene uncertain. The CDR3 runs 17 residues. Trimming took 2 bases from V and 6 from J, leaving 22 bases between them. Germline CDR1 and CDR2: MGHRA and YSYEKL. The CDR3: CASSQTRGRRGFNGYTF. CDR3 nucleotide sequence: TGCGCCAGCAGCCAAACCCGGGGTAGGAGAGGGTTTAATGGCTACACCTTC.

The rearrangement joins TRBV19 to TRBJ1-2, with 7 bases identical to TRBD1. CDR1 LNHDA and CDR2 SQIVND come from the germline V gene (reference sequence). Unmatched junction bases numbered 3, after V lost 2 bases and J lost 0 bases. The CDR3 spans 15 residues. In DNA, the CDR3 is TGTGCCAGTAGTATACCGACAGGGCCTAACTATGGCTACACCTTC. This sequence encodes CASSIPTGPNYGYTF.

The gene calls are TRBV7-9 and TRBJ1-2; D is unresolved. Trimming removed 2 bases from V and 8 bases from J, with 9 bases in between. Per the germline V gene, CDR1 is SEHNR and CDR2 is FQNEAQ (reference sequence). The CDR3 has 12 residues. CDR3 loop: CASSLKGWGYTF. The CDR3 region has the DNA TGTGCCAGCAGCTTAAAGGGCTGGGGCTACACCTTC.

The rearrangement joins TRBV7-2 to TRBJ2-7; no clear D. Germline CDR1 is SGHTA and CDR2 is FQGNSA. Trimming pared 4 bases from V and 5 bases from J, leaving 12 bases between. The CDR3 totals 13 residues. The CDR3 loop is CASSSHRRDEQYF. The CDR3 DNA sequence: TGTGCCAGCAGCTCACACAGACGCGACGAGCAGTACTTC.

The table lists this clonotype with many counts. The chain has TRBV5-1 and TRBJ2-5, with D possibly being TRBD2 (5 bases). Between the trimmed V and J ends, which lost 4 bases and 2 bases, there was a span of 18 bases. The CDR3 is 16 residues long. Germline loops: CDR1 SGHRS, CDR2 YFSETQ. The CDR3 region is CASSPGGSFGQETQYF. DNA for the CDR3: TGCGCCAGCAGCCCTGGAGGAAGTTTTGGACAAGAGACCCAGTACTTC.

There are many counts of this clonotype. This sequence joins TRBV15 and TRBJ2-7; 7 positions match TRBD2. Germline V gene sequence: CDR1 LNHNV, CDR2 YYDKDF (reference sequence). The CDR3 covers 15 residues. Germline trimming cut 3 bases from V and 0 bases from J; bases unmatched to any gene: 5. Here the CDR3 DNA reads TGTGCCACCAGCAGGGGCGGGAGTAGCTCCTACGAGCAGTACTTC. Translating it yields CATSRGGSSSYEQYF.

This clonotype is a singleton in its sample. V is TRBV10-3 and J is TRBJ1-2, with D possibly matching TRBD1 (5 bases). This CDR3 is 14 amino acids long. Trimming removed 6 bases from V and 8 bases from J, with 19 bases in between. Germline loops: CDR1 ENHRY, CDR2 SYGVKD. This CDR3 reads CAIRSTAGGAGYTF. CDR3 sequence (DNA): TGTGCCATCAGATCGACTGCGGGGGGAGCGGGCTACACCTTC.